The TCR beta chain described here comes from a study of blood T cells in healthy people across ages. Then a second PCR, running about 7 to 11 cycles, was carried out with a sample-barcoded 5' primer and a J-beta primer mix. TCRdb itself ran the 5' RACE reads through MiXCR, one entry per CDR3 protein. The profile shows under 800,000 distinct CDR3 sequences, under 25% of them singletons. What was sequenced was blood. This TCR came from a man between 65 and 80 years old in good health.

The CDR3 bases are TGTGCCATCAGCGGGAGCTTCGATGGGCAGTTCTTC. As protein: CAISGSFDGQFF. This rearrangement joins TRBV10-3 to TRBJ2-5, with D possibly TRBD2 on 6 matching bases. TRBJ2-1 matches the DNA end more closely, so the J call is doubtful. CDR1 and CDR2 from the germline V gene are ENHRY and SYGVKD. The CDR3 sequence is 12 residues long.